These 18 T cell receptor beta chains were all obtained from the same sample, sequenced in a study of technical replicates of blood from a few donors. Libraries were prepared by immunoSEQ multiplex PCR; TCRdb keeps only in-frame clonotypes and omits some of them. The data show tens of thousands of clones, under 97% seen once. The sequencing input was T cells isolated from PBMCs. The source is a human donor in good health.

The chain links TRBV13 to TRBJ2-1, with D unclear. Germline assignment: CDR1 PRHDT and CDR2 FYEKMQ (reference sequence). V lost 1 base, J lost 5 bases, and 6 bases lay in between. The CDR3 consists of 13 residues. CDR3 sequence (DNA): TGTGCCAGCAGCTTAGCCCCCGACAATGAGCAGTTCTTC. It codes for CASSLAPDNEQFF. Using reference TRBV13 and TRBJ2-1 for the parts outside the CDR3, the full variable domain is AAGVIQSPRHLIKEKRETATLKCYPIPRHDTVYWYQQGPGQDPQFLISFYEKMQSDKGSIPDRFSAQQFSDYHSELNMSSLELGDSALYFCASSLAPDNEQFFGPGTRLTVL.

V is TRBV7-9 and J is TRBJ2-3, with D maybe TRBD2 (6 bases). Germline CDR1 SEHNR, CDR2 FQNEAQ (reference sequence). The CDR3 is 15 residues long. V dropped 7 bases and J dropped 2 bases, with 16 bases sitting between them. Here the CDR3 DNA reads TGTGCCAGCATATGGGAGGACACGCACACAGATACGCAGTATTTT. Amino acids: CASIWEDTHTDTQYF.

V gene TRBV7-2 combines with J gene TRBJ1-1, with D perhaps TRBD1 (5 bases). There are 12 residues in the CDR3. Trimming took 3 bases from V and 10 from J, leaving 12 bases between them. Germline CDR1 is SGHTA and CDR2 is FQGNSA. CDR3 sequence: CASSFGRVTAFF. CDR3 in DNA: TGTGCCAGCAGCTTTGGCAGGGTAACAGCTTTCTTT.

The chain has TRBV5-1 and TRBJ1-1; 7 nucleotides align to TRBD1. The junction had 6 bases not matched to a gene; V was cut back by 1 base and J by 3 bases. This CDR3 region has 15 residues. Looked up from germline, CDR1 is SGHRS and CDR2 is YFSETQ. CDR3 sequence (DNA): TGCGCCAGCAGCTTGCGAGGGGGCGCGTACACTGAAGCTTTCTTT. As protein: CASSLRGGAYTEAFF.

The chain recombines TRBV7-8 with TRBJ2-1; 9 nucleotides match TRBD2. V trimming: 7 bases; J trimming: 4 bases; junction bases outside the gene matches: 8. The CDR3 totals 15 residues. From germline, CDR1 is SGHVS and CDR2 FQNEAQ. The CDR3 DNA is TGTGCCAGCAACAGTAGGACTAGCGCATACAATGAGCAGTTCTTC. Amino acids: CASNSRTSAYNEQFF. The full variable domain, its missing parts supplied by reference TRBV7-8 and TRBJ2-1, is GAGVSQSPRYKVAKRGQDVALRCDPISGHVSLFWYQQALGQGPEFLTYFQNEAQLDKSGLPSDRFFAERPEGSVSTLKIQRTQQEDSAVYLCASNSRTSAYNEQFFGPGTRLTVL.

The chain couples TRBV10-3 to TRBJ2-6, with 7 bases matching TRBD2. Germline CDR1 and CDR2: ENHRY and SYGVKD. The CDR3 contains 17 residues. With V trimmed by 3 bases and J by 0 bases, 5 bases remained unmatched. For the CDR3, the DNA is TGTGCCATCAGTGACCAGGGCGGGAGCTCTGGGGCCAACGTCCTGACTTTC. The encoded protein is CAISDQGGSSGANVLTF.

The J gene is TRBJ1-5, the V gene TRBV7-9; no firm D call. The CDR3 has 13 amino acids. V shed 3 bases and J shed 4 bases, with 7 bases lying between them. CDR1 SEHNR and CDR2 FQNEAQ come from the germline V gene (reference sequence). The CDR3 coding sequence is TGTGCCAGCAGCTTTTTCGAGAATCAGCCCCAGCATTTT. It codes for CASSFFENQPQHF.

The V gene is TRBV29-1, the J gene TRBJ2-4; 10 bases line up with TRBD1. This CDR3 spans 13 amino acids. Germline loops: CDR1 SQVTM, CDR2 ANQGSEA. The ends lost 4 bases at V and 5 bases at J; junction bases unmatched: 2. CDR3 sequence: CSVATGGENIQYF. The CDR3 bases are TGCAGCGTTGCGACAGGGGGCGAAAACATTCAGTACTTC.

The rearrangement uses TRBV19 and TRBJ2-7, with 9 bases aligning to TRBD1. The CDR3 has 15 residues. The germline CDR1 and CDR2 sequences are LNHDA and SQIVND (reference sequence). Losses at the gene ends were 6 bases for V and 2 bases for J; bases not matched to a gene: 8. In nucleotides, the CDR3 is TGTGCCAGTAGCGTTGGGACAGGGATTGCCTACGAGCAGTACTTC. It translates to CASSVGTGIAYEQYF.

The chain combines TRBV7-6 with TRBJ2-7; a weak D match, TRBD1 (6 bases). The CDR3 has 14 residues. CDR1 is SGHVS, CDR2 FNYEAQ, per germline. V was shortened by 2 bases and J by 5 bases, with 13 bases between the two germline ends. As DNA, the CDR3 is TGTGCCAGCAGCTTAATGTCAGGGGCGGACGAGCAGTACTTC. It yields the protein CASSLMSGADEQYF.

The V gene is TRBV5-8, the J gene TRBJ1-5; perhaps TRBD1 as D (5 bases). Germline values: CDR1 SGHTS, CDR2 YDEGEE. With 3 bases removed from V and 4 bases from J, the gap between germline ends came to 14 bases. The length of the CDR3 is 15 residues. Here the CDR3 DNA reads TGTGCCAGCAGCTCAGGGAGGTGGGTGAATCAGCCCCAGCATTTT. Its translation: CASSSGRWVNQPQHF.

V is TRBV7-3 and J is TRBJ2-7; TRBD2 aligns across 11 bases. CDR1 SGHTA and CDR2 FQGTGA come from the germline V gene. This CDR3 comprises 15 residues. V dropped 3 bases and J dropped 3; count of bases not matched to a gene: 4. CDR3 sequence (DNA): TGTGCCAGCAGCTTTACGGGGACTAGCGGCTACGAGCAGTACTTC. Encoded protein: CASSFTGTSGYEQYF.

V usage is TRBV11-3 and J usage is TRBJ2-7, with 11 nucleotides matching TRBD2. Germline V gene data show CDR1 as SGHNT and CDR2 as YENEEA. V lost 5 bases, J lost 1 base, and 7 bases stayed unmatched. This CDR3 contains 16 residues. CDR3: CASSPQTSGESYEQYF. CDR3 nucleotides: TGTGCCAGCAGCCCCCAGACTAGCGGGGAATCCTACGAGCAGTACTTC.

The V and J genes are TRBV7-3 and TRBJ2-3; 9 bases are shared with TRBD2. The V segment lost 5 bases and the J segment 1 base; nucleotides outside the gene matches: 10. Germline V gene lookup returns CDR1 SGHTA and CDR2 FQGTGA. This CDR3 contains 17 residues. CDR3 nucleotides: TGTGCCAGCAGCCCCCTGCCTCTAGCGGGGCGCACAGATACGCAGTATTTT. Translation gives CASSPLPLAGRTDTQYF.

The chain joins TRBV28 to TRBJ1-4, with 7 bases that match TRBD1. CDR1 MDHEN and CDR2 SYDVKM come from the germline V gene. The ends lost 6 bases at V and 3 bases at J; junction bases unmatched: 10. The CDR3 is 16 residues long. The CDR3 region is CASSGFLTGSNEKLFF. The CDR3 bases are TGTGCCAGCAGCGGATTCCTGACAGGGTCTAATGAAAAACTGTTTTTT.

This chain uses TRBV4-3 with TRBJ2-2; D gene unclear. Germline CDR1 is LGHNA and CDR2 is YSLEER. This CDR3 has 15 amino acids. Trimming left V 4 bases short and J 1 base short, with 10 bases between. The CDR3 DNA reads TGCGCCAGCAGCCTAAGTCCAGGGAACACCGGGGAGCTGTTTTTT. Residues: CASSLSPGNTGELFF.

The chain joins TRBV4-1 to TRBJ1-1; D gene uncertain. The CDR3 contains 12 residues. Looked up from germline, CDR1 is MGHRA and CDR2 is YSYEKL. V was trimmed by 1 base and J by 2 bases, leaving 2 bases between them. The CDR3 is CASSQVNTEAFF. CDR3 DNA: TGCGCCAGCAGCCAAGTAAACACTGAAGCTTTCTTT.

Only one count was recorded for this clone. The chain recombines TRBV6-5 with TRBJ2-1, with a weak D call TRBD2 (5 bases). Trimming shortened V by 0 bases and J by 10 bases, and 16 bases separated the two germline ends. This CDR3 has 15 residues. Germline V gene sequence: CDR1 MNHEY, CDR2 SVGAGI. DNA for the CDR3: TGTGCCAGCAGTTACTCGATAGAGGGTTTAGACGAGCAGTTCTTC. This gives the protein CASSYSIEGLDEQFF.